This TCR beta chain is from a study of blood T cells in healthy people across ages. This clonotype was counted a few times. Deletions cut 3 bases from V and 1 base from J, with 7 bases between. CDR3 length: 14 amino acids. A second roughly 6 to 12 cycle PCR used barcoded and J-beta primers. Per sample, CDR3-containing paired-end reads numbered at least 2.5 million. TCRdb recomputed calls from the 5' RACE reads with MiXCR, one row per CDR3 protein. The sample has some 700,000 distinct CDR3 sequences; about 42% are singletons. The chain links TRBV12-3 or TRBV12-4 to TRBJ1-5; D remains ambiguous. The sample was blood. This TCR derives from a woman aged 60-75 years in good health. DNA of the CDR3: TGTGCCAGCAGTTTGTCGGACAGCAATCAGCCCCAGCATTTT. This gives the protein CASSLSDSNQPQHF.